The 27 T cell receptor beta chains listed next were all sequenced from one sample in a study of blood T cell repertoires in COVID-19. Data came from immunoSEQ multiplex PCR; TCRdb stores just in-frame clones and leaves some out. This table holds 120,000 to 150,000 clones, around 87% found once. Sequencing was performed on peripheral blood. These receptors were collected from a woman aged 55-70 years with active COVID-19.

The J gene is TRBJ2-7, the V gene TRBV7-2, with 10 nucleotides matching TRBD2. This CDR3 has 15 amino acids. Germline lookup yields CDR1 SGHTA and CDR2 FQGNSA. V shed 4 bases and J 2 bases; nucleotides not matched to a gene: 5. This CDR3 reads CASSSASGSTYEQYF. CDR3 nucleotides: TGTGCCAGCAGCTCCGCTAGCGGGAGTACCTACGAGCAGTACTTC.

V is TRBV19 and J is TRBJ2-2; 11 nucleotides agree with TRBD2. This CDR3 region has 17 residues. CDR1 and CDR2 (germline): LNHDA, SQIVND (reference sequence). Trimming at V came to 6 bases and at J to 4 bases, leaving 10 bases not matched to a gene. The CDR3 DNA reads TGTGCCAGTAGAAGACTAGCGGGACTGCAGGGCACCGGGGAGCTGTTTTTT. Translating it yields CASRRLAGLQGTGELFF.

The chain uses TRBV7-2 and TRBJ2-7; 7 nucleotides align to TRBD1. Germline V CDR1 and CDR2: SGHTA, FQGNSA. The ends lost 5 bases at V and 0 bases at J; junction bases unmatched: 7. The CDR3 has 15 amino acids. CDR3 sequence reads: CASSQDRASSYEQYF. The CDR3 DNA follows: TGTGCCAGCAGCCAAGACAGGGCGAGCTCCTACGAGCAGTACTTC.

This chain uses TRBV7-2 with TRBJ1-4, with a tentative D call TRBD1 (5 bases). V gave up 0 bases and J gave up 3 bases, with 8 bases separating them. Germline-derived CDR1 and CDR2 are SGHTA and FQGNSA. The CDR3 has 15 amino acids. In DNA, the CDR3 is TGTGCCAGCAGCTTAGCGTTCAGGGCTAATGAAAAACTGTTTTTT. This codes for CASSLAFRANEKLFF.

This chain connects TRBV7-2 to TRBJ1-1, with TRBD1 matching over 8 bases. Trimming cost V 5 bases and J 6 bases; bases outside gene matches: 11. Germline CDR1 and CDR2: SGHTA and FQGNSA. This CDR3 contains 15 residues. CDR3 loop: CASSRAGGANSEAFF. CDR3 bases: TGTGCCAGCAGCCGTGCAGGGGGCGCTAACTCTGAAGCTTTCTTT.

J is TRBJ2-1 and V is TRBV4-1; D not resolved. The CDR3 has 15 amino acids. Germline V gives CDR1 MGHRA, CDR2 YSYEKL. Trimming shortened V by 2 bases and J by 6 bases, and 14 bases separated the two germline ends. The CDR3 is CASSQPYLPLNEQFF. CDR3 nucleotide sequence: TGCGCCAGCAGCCAACCTTACCTACCACTCAATGAGCAGTTCTTC.

This chain joins TRBV9 and TRBJ2-2; D unclear. CDR1 SGDLS and CDR2 YYNGEE come from the germline V gene. This CDR3 has 12 residues. V was pared by 4 bases and J by 7 bases, with 8 bases between. The CDR3 loop reads CASSSRDGELFF. The CDR3 DNA is TGTGCCAGCAGCTCACGAGACGGGGAGCTGTTTTTT.

This clone was found many times. V gene TRBV25-1 combines with J gene TRBJ1-5; 10 bases line up with TRBD1. Germline loops: CDR1 MGHDK, CDR2 SYGVNS. The CDR3 sequence is 15 residues long. After removal of 4 bases from V and 3 bases from J, the junction contained 3 bases not matched to a gene. Here the CDR3 reads CASSADRGLNQPQHF. The DNA for the CDR3 is TGTGCCAGCAGTGCCGACAGGGGGCTCAATCAGCCCCAGCATTTT.

The chain couples TRBV2 to TRBJ1-2; D perhaps matches TRBD1 (5 bases). The V and J ends lost 4 bases and 4 bases respectively, with 10 bases between them. The CDR3 has 13 amino acids. Germline lookup yields CDR1 SNHLY and CDR2 FYNNEI. As DNA, the CDR3 is TGTGCCAGCAGTGGACAGAGCACCTATGGCTACACCTTC. This gives the protein CASSGQSTYGYTF.

The gene calls are TRBV19 and TRBJ2-6; 9 bases agree with TRBD1. V lost 5 bases to trimming and J lost 0 bases; unmatched junction nucleotides: 2. This CDR3 contains 16 residues. Per germline, CDR1 LNHDA and CDR2 SQIVND (reference sequence). The CDR3 sequence: CASSEQGASGANVLTF. As DNA, the CDR3 is TGTGCCAGTAGTGAACAGGGGGCCTCTGGGGCCAACGTCCTGACTTTC.

The rearrangement uses TRBV9 and TRBJ2-5; D remains unclear. CDR1 is SGDLS and CDR2 is YYNGEE in the germline V gene. V was clipped by 0 bases and J by 1 base, with 7 bases between them. CDR3 size: 14 residues. The CDR3 sequence: CASSVAGSQETQYF. CDR3 in DNA: TGTGCCAGCAGCGTAGCAGGTAGCCAAGAGACCCAGTACTTC.

This clone has a handful of counts. The chain uses TRBV27 and TRBJ2-3; maybe TRBD2 (7 bases). There are 15 residues in the CDR3. Germline CDR1 is MNHEY and CDR2 is SMNVEV (reference sequence). V was trimmed by 3 bases and J by 3 bases, leaving 13 bases between them. CDR3 nucleotide sequence: TGTGCCAGCAGTTTGGTAGGGGGGGGAACAGATACGCAGTATTTT. This gives the protein CASSLVGGGTDTQYF.

The rearrangement joins TRBV4-1 to TRBJ2-5; possible D gene TRBD1, 5 bases. The CDR3 has 19 residues. CDR1 and CDR2 from the germline V gene are MGHRA and YSYEKL. The V and J ends lost 4 bases and 1 base respectively, with 25 bases between them. CDR3 amino acids: CASSPWAWLAGLPQETQYF. CDR3 sequence (DNA): TGCGCCAGCAGCCCATGGGCGTGGTTGGCAGGGCTTCCCCAAGAGACCCAGTACTTC.

V and J are TRBV3-1 (or the pseudogene TRBV3-2) and TRBJ2-1; TRBD2 matches at 9 bases. J lost 4 bases, V lost 2 bases, and 3 bases had no gene match. Looked up from germline, CDR1 is LGHDT and CDR2 is YNNKEL (reference sequence). The CDR3 loop spans 15 amino acids. This CDR3 reads CASSQFLAGYNEQFF. CDR3 bases: TGTGCCAGCAGCCAATTCCTAGCGGGATACAATGAGCAGTTCTTC.

The rearrangement joins TRBV7-2 to TRBJ2-3; D is ambiguous. V was shortened by 1 base and J by 6 bases, with 8 bases between the two germline ends. This CDR3 has 13 amino acids. Germline CDR1 SGHTA, CDR2 FQGNSA. CDR3 DNA sequence: TGTGCCAGCAGCTTAGGCGGCAAGGATACGCAGTATTTT. This encodes CASSLGGKDTQYF.

The chain links TRBV7-2 to TRBJ1-4; 8 nucleotides agree with TRBD1. CDR1 is SGHTA, CDR2 FQGNSA, per germline. With 6 bases clipped from V and 6 bases from J, the junction kept 6 bases outside the gene matches. The CDR3 consists of 14 residues. CDR3 amino acids: CASSQDRVYEKLFF. The CDR3 DNA reads as TGTGCCAGCAGTCAGGACAGGGTCTATGAAAAACTGTTTTTT. Drawing the rest from reference TRBV7-2 and TRBJ1-4, the complete variable domain is GAGVSQSPSNKVTEKGKDVELRCDPISGHTALYWYRQSLGQGLEFLIYFQGNSAPDKSGLPSDRFSAERTGGSVSTLTIQRTQQEDSAVYLCASSQDRVYEKLFFGSGTQLSVL.

The chain joins TRBV18 to TRBJ2-6; 14 nucleotides agree with TRBD2. The germline CDR1 and CDR2 sequences are KGHSH and LQKENI. The CDR3 length is 18 residues. The J segment lost 3 bases and the V segment lost 2 bases, leaving 3 bases of the junction unmatched. The CDR3 DNA sequence: TGTGCCAGCTCACCAAGACTAGCGGGAGGGGTTGGGGCCAACGTCCTGACTTTC. It specifies CASSPRLAGGVGANVLTF.

This chain links TRBV7-2 with TRBJ1-1; D gene unclear. CDR3 size: 14 residues. Germline V gene data show CDR1 as SGHTA and CDR2 as FQGNSA. Between the trimmed V and J ends, which lost 3 bases and 4 bases, there was a span of 12 bases. CDR3 sequence (DNA): TGTGCCAGCAGCTTTCTAGGAAGTGGCACTGAAGCTTTCTTT. It codes for CASSFLGSGTEAFF.

This clone was observed once. The J gene is TRBJ2-3, the V gene TRBV7-6, with D tentatively TRBD1 (6 bases). This CDR3 has 15 residues. Between the trimmed V and J ends, which lost 6 bases and 1 base, there was a span of 14 bases. Germline V gene data show CDR1 as SGHVS and CDR2 as FNYEAQ. The CDR3 sequence is CASRLQGGGTDTQYF. CDR3 coding DNA: TGTGCCAGCAGGCTCCAAGGGGGTGGCACAGATACGCAGTATTTT.

This rearrangement joins TRBV6-4 to TRBJ2-7; 8 nucleotides match TRBD2. The CDR3 extends over 16 amino acids. CDR1 and CDR2 from the germline V gene are MRHNA and SNTAGT. Trimming cost V 6 bases and J 1 base; bases outside gene matches: 11. In nucleotides, the CDR3 is TGTGCCAGCAGGCGGGCTAGCGGGCGTAGGTCCTACGAGCAGTACTTC. Amino acids: CASRRASGRRSYEQYF.

This chain joins TRBV9 and TRBJ2-3; 10 bases are shared with TRBD2. The V segment lost 3 bases and the J segment 1 base; nucleotides outside the gene matches: 5. Germline CDR1 and CDR2: SGDLS and YYNGEE. The CDR3 has 16 amino acids. For the CDR3, the DNA is TGTGCCAGCAGCGAGCATCTAGCGGGAGGCACAGATACGCAGTATTTT. As protein: CASSEHLAGGTDTQYF.

This CDR3 reads CASSESRPYNEQFF. Here the CDR3 DNA reads TGTGCCAGCAGTGAATCTAGGCCCTACAATGAGCAGTTCTTC. The chain is built from TRBV6-1 and TRBJ2-1; no firm D call. This CDR3 region has 14 residues. Per germline, CDR1 MNHNS and CDR2 SASEGT. The V end lost 2 bases, the J end lost 2 bases, and 7 bases lay between the germline ends.

This clone was counted a few times. The V call is TRBV3-1 (or the pseudogene TRBV3-2), the J call TRBJ1-2; D is perhaps TRBD1 (5 bases). CDR1 is LGHDT and CDR2 is YNNKEL in the germline V gene (reference sequence). The CDR3 covers 16 residues. The V end lost 3 bases, the J end lost 5 bases, and 19 bases lay between the germline ends. As DNA, the CDR3 is TGTGCCAGCAGCCATTACAGGACGGATATGTTGTATGGCTACACCTTC. Translating gives CASSHYRTDMLYGYTF.

V and J are TRBV19 and TRBJ1-5; TRBD1 aligns across 7 bases. The CDR3 has 13 amino acids. J was trimmed by 5 bases and V by 6 bases; bases with no gene match: 4. CDR1 and CDR2 from the germline V gene are LNHDA and SQIVND (reference sequence). This CDR3 reads CASRGTVYQPQHF. The CDR3 DNA follows: TGTGCCAGTAGGGGGACAGTTTATCAGCCCCAGCATTTT.

The sample holds one count of this clone. The rearrangement uses TRBV2 and TRBJ2-3; 10 bases match TRBD2. Unmatched junction bases numbered 8, after V lost 6 bases and J lost 2 bases. Germline CDR1 and CDR2: SNHLY and FYNNEI. The CDR3 consists of 16 residues. CDR3 region: CASRAGLAAFTDTQYF. CDR3 nucleotides: TGTGCCAGCAGGGCAGGACTAGCGGCTTTCACAGATACGCAGTATTTT.

V is TRBV15 and J is TRBJ2-6; 7 nucleotides align to TRBD1. The germline gives CDR1 LNHNV, CDR2 YYDKDF (reference sequence). The CDR3 extends over 20 amino acids. Trimming took 3 bases from V and 1 from J; bases not matched to a gene: 15. The CDR3 is CATSSGLADREYSGANVLTF. In nucleotides, the CDR3 is TGTGCCACCAGCAGTGGATTGGCTGACAGGGAATATTCTGGGGCCAACGTCCTGACTTTC. The variable domain in full, completed from reference TRBV15 and TRBJ2-6, reads DAMVIQNPRYQVTQFGKPVTLSCSQTLNHNVMYWYQQKSSQAPKLLFHYYDKDFNNEADTPDNFQSRRPNTSFCFLDIRSPGLGDTAMYLCATSSGLADREYSGANVLTFGAGSRLTVL.

The CDR3 here is CASSLESFVTSTDTQYF. The CDR3, as DNA: TGCGCCAGCAGCTTGGAGAGTTTCGTAACTAGCACAGATACGCAGTATTTT. J is TRBJ2-3 and V is TRBV5-1, with D uncertain. This CDR3 contains 17 residues. Germline V gives CDR1 SGHRS, CDR2 YFSETQ. The V end lost 0 bases, the J end lost 0 bases, and 14 bases lay between the germline ends. Filled out from reference TRBV5-1 and TRBJ2-3, the complete variable domain reads KAGVTQTPRYLIKTRGQQVTLSCSPISGHRSVSWYQQTPGQGLQFLFEYFSETQRNKGNFPGRFSGRQFSNSRSEMNVSTLELGDSALYLCASSLESFVTSTDTQYFGPGTRLTVL.